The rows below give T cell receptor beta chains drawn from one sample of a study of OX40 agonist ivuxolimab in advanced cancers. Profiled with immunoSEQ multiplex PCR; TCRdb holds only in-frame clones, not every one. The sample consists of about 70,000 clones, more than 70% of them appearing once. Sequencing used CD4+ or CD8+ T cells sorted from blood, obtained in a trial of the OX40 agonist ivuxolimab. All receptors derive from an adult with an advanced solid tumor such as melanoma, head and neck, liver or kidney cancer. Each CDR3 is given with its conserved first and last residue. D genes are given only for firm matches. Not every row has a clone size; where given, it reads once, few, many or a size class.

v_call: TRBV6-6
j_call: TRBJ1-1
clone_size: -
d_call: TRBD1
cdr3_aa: CASSSGQGIMNTEAFF
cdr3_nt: TGTGCCAGCAGTTCCGGACAGGGAATCATGAACACTGAAGCTTTCTTT

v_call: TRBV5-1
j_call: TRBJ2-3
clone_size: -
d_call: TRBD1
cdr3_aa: CASSFTGGDTQYF
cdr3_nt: TGCGCCAGCAGCTTTACAGGGGGAGATACGCAGTATTTT

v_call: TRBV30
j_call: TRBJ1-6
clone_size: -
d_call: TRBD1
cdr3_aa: CAWSLTGDASPLHF
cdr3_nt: TGTGCCTGGAGTCTGACAGGGGACGCTTCACCCCTCCACTTT

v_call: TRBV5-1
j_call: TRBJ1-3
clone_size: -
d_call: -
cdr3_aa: CASSLSGSAGNTIYF
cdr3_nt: TGCGCCAGCAGCTTGTCAGGGTCCGCCGGAAACACCATATATTTT

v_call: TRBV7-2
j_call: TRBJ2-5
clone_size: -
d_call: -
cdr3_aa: CASSSRGRGTWGQETQYF
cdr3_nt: TGTGCCAGCAGCTCGCGGGGGCGGGGAACCTGGGGGCAAGAGACCCAGTACTTC

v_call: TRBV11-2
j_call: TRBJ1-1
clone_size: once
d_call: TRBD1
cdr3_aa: CASSLDRVRTEAFF
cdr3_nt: TGTGCCAGCAGCTTGGACAGGGTCCGGACTGAAGCTTTCTTT

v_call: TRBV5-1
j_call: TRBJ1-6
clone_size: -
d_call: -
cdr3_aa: CASSLEGSSYNSPLHF
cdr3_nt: TGCGCCAGCAGCTTGGAAGGTAGCTCCTATAATTCACCCCTCCACTTT

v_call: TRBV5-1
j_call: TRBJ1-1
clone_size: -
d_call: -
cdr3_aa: CASSSGGVVGPTEAFF
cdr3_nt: TGCGCCAGCAGCTCGGGTGGGGTGGTGGGCCCCACTGAAGCTTTCTTT

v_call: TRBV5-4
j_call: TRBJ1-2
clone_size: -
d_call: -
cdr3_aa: CASSLQGMSGYTF
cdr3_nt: TGTGCCAGCAGCTTGCAGGGGATGAGCGGCTACACCTTC

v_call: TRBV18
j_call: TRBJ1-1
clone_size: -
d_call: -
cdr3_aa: CASSPDTEAFF
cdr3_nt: TGTGCCAGCTCGCCGGACACTGAAGCTTTCTTT

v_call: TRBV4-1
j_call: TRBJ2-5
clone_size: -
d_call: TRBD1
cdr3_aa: CASSQDRDRFETQYF
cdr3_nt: TGCGCCAGCAGCCAAGATCGGGACAGGTTTGAGACCCAGTACTTC

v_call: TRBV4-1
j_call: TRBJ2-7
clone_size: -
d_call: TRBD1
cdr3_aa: CASSRQGASYEQYF
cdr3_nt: TGCGCCAGCAGCCGACAGGGGGCCTCCTACGAGCAGTACTTC

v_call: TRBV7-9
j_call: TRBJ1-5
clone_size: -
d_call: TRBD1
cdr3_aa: CASSLAGRGLSNQPQHF
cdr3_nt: TGTGCCAGCAGCTTAGCCGGCAGGGGGCTGAGCAATCAGCCCCAGCATTTT

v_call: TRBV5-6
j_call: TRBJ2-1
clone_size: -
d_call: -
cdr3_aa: CASRMEGGPSYNEQFF
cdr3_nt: TGTGCCAGCAGGATGGAGGGGGGACCCTCCTACAATGAGCAGTTCTTC

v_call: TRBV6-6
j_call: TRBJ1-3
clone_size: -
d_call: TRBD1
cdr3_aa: CASSYSTGDTIYF
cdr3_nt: TGTGCCAGCAGTTACTCTACAGGGGACACCATATATTTT

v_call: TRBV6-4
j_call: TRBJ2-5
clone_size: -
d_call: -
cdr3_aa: CASRETQYF
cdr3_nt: TGTGCCAGCAGGGAGACCCAGTACTTC

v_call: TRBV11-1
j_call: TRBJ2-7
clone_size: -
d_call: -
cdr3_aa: CASSFTWQGSYEQYF
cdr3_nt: TGTGCCAGCAGCTTCACGTGGCAGGGGTCCTACGAGCAGTACTTC

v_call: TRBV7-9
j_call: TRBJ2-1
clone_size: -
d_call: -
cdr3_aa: CASSPTRANNEQFF
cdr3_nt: TGTGCCAGCAGCCCTACTAGAGCCAACAATGAGCAGTTCTTC

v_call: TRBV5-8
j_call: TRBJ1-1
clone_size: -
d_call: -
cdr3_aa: CASSRTVNTEAFF
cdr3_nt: TGTGCCAGCAGCCGGACAGTGAACACTGAAGCTTTCTTT

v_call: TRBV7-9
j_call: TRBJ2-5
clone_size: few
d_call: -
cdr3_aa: CASSFQETQYF
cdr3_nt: TGTGCCAGCAGCTTCCAAGAGACCCAGTACTTC

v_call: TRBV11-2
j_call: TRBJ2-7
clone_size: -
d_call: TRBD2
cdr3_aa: CASDPGLAGEQYF
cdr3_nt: TGTGCCTCCGACCCAGGACTAGCGGGGGAGCAGTACTTC

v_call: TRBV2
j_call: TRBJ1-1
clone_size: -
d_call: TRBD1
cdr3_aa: CASSEDRTGGQAFF
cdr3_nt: TGTGCCAGCAGTGAGGACAGGACAGGGGGCCAAGCTTTCTTT

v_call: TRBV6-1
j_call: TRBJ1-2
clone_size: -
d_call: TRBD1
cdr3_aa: CASRGTGTGIHGYTF
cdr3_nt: TGTGCCAGCAGGGGAACCGGGACAGGGATCCATGGCTACACCTTC

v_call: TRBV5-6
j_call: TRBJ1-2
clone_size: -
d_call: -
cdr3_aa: CASSWTENYGYTF
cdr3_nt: TGTGCCAGCAGCTGGACAGAGAACTATGGCTACACCTTC

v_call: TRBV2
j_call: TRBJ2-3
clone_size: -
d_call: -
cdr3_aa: CASGEDTQYF
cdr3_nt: TGTGCCAGCGGGGAAGATACGCAGTATTTT

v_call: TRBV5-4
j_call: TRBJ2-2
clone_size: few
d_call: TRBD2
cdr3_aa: CASSPGLAGNTGELFF
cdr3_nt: TGTGCCAGCAGCCCGGGACTAGCTGGCAACACCGGGGAGCTGTTTTTT